A single sample gave rise to the 20 T cell receptor beta chains below, sequenced in a study of radiation and T cells in renal cell carcinoma. TCRdb's copy holds only in-frame clones and misses some; the assay was immunoSEQ multiplex PCR. The table includes some 26,000 clones, over 70% detected once. Time point here: blood 2 weeks post-SBRT. Regarding treatment: 15 Gy SBRT to primary tumor, nephrectomy 4 weeks later. Sequenced here: blood, sampled from a patient whose treatment included radiotherapy and nephrectomy. These receptors were taken from a man aged 60 to 69 with renal cell carcinoma.

The table lists this clone with a count of one. The chain recombines TRBV19 with TRBJ1-4; tentatively, D is TRBD1 (5 bases). The CDR3 sequence is 15 residues long. The V gene lost 5 bases and the J gene lost 5 bases, with 15 bases spanning the gap. Germline values: CDR1 LNHDA, CDR2 SQIVND (reference sequence). DNA of the CDR3: TGTGCCAGTAGTCCAGCTACGGGGGGAAATGAAAAACTGTTTTTT. Translated, it gives CASSPATGGNEKLFF.

The J gene is TRBJ1-3, the V gene TRBV27; a possible D gene is TRBD1 (6 bases). The CDR3 is 15 amino acids. The V gene's germline CDR1 is MNHEY and CDR2 SMNVEV (reference sequence). V was pared by 4 bases and J by 4 bases, with 14 bases between. The CDR3 reads CASSSVGRGGNTIYF. The CDR3, as DNA: TGTGCCAGCAGTTCCGTGGGGAGGGGGGGAAACACCATATATTTT.

The CDR3 region has the DNA TGTGCCAGCAGCTTACCGGGACTAGGCTACGAGCAGTACTTC. Translation: CASSLPGLGYEQYF. V is TRBV7-6 and J is TRBJ2-7; 8 nucleotides match TRBD2. The trim removed 2 bases at V and 3 bases at J, leaving 3 bases unmatched. This CDR3 is built from 14 residues. Germline-derived CDR1 and CDR2 are SGHVS and FNYEAQ.

The chain is built from TRBV29-1 and TRBJ2-1; tentative D call: TRBD2 (5 bases). This CDR3 spans 14 amino acids. Germline CDR1 reads SQVTM; CDR2 reads ANQGSEA. V lost 0 bases, J lost 10 bases, and 16 bases lay in between. The CDR3 protein is CSVEDGTWRVEQFF. In DNA form, the CDR3 reads TGCAGCGTTGAAGATGGAACATGGCGGGTGGAGCAGTTCTTC.

This chain connects TRBV19 to TRBJ2-2; D is possibly TRBD1 or TRBD2 (6 bases each). The CDR3 covers 16 residues. Germline assignment: CDR1 LNHDA and CDR2 SQIVND (reference sequence). V shed 1 base and J shed 4 bases, with 13 bases lying between them. Here the CDR3 DNA reads TGTGCCAGTAGTATAGGTGCCAGGGGAGGCACCGGGGAGCTGTTTTTT. Translating it yields CASSIGARGGTGELFF. The entire variable domain, with the rest obtained from reference TRBV19 and TRBJ2-2, is as follows: DGGITQSPKYLFRKEGQNVTLSCEQNLNHDAMYWYRQDPGQGLRLIYYSQIVNDFQKGDIAEGYSVSREKKESFPLTVTSAQKNPTAFYLCASSIGARGGTGELFFGEGSRLTVL.

The rearrangement joins TRBV5-1 to TRBJ2-5, with a tentative D call TRBD2 (6 bases). Germline CDR1 SGHRS, CDR2 YFSETQ. Trimming pared 5 bases from V and 3 bases from J, leaving 8 bases between. CDR3 length: 12 amino acids. CDR3 DNA: TGCGCCAGCAGTGGGGGGAAAGAGACCCAGTACTTC. It specifies CASSGGKETQYF. Full variable domain (remainder filled in from reference TRBV5-1 and TRBJ2-5): KAGVTQTPRYLIKTRGQQVTLSCSPISGHRSVSWYQQTPGQGLQFLFEYFSETQRNKGNFPGRFSGRQFSNSRSEMNVSTLELGDSALYLCASSGGKETQYFGPGTRLLVL.

This chain links TRBV9 with TRBJ2-5; 9 bases are shared with TRBD1. V shed 3 bases and J 4 bases; nucleotides not matched to a gene: 13. CDR1 is SGDLS, CDR2 YYNGEE, per germline. The CDR3 runs to 17 residues. CDR3 amino acids: CASSAQRDRVGRETQYF. The CDR3 nucleotides are TGTGCCAGCAGCGCCCAACGGGACAGGGTAGGACGAGAGACCCAGTACTTC.

This chain links TRBV4-3 with TRBJ2-7; 9 bases agree with TRBD2. This CDR3 has 16 residues. Germline CDR1 LGHNA, CDR2 YSLEER. The V gene end was trimmed by 0 bases and the J gene end by 5 bases; junction bases not matched to a gene: 8. The CDR3 spells CASSQDSGSSLNEQYF. CDR3 DNA: TGCGCCAGCAGCCAAGATAGCGGGAGTTCTCTGAACGAGCAGTACTTC.

The V and J genes are TRBV6-8 and TRBJ2-7, with TRBD1 identical over 8 bases. The CDR3 sequence is 14 residues long. CDR1 and CDR2 (germline): MNHGY, SAAAGT. V gave up 10 bases and J gave up 6 bases; unmatched junction bases: 14. CDR3 nucleotides: TGTGCCACCCCAAGGACAGGGAGAGGAAGCGAGCAGTACTTC. It codes for CATPRTGRGSEQYF.

The chain combines TRBV9 with TRBJ2-7; TRBD2 matches 8 bases. Germline V gene lookup returns CDR1 SGDLS and CDR2 YYNGEE. The CDR3 sequence is 14 residues long. The ends lost 4 bases at V and 5 bases at J; junction bases unmatched: 8. The CDR3 protein is CASSPRLAGNEQYF. In DNA form, the CDR3 reads TGTGCCAGCAGCCCCCGGCTAGCGGGCAACGAGCAGTACTTC.

The chain couples TRBV5-1 to TRBJ2-1, with no clear D. This CDR3 is 17 amino acids long. V was clipped by 0 bases and J by 2 bases, with 15 bases between them. Per germline, CDR1 SGHRS and CDR2 YFSETQ. The CDR3 DNA follows: TGCGCCAGCAGCTTGGCCGGTCGAACTGTCCCCTACAATGAGCAGTTCTTC. This codes for CASSLAGRTVPYNEQFF.

The J gene is TRBJ1-1, the V gene TRBV11-2, with D uncertain. The germline V and J ends were trimmed by 7 bases and 8 bases, with 11 bases remaining between them. Per the germline V gene, CDR1 is SGHAT and CDR2 is FQNNGV. The CDR3 totals 11 residues. In DNA form, the CDR3 reads TGTGCCAGCACTCGGAAGACAGAAGCTTTCTTT. Translating gives CASTRKTEAFF.

The chain is built from TRBV4-1 and TRBJ2-7; tentative D call: TRBD1 (6 bases). Germline assignment: CDR1 MGHRA and CDR2 YSYEKL. V lost 3 bases and J lost 5, with 11 bases in between. The CDR3 spans 13 residues. CDR3 in amino acids: CASSHYQGNEQYF. The CDR3 region has the DNA TGCGCCAGCAGCCACTATCAGGGGAACGAGCAGTACTTC.

The chain links TRBV19 to TRBJ2-3; 9 nucleotides line up with TRBD2. The CDR3 is 15 residues long. The V gene's germline CDR1 is LNHDA and CDR2 SQIVND (reference sequence). V trimming: 10 bases; J trimming: 3 bases; junction bases outside the gene matches: 11. As DNA, the CDR3 is TGTGCCACCAGAGAGGGGGGACTAGCAACAGATACGCAGTATTTT. Amino acids: CATREGGLATDTQYF.

The genes are TRBV2 and TRBJ2-5; weak D call: TRBD2 (5 bases). The CDR3 sequence is 16 residues long. Trimming left V 6 bases short and J 1 base short, with 18 bases between. Germline V lookup: CDR1 SNHLY, CDR2 FYNNEI. The CDR3 loop reads CASSAAVAKGQETQYF. For the CDR3, the DNA is TGTGCCAGCAGCGCAGCGGTAGCAAAGGGCCAAGAGACCCAGTACTTC.

The chain joins TRBV2 to TRBJ2-5, with D hard to call. Trimming removed 3 bases from V and 3 bases from J, with 14 bases in between. The CDR3 contains 15 residues. Germline V gene data show CDR1 as SNHLY and CDR2 as FYNNEI. As DNA, the CDR3 is TGTGCCAGCAGTGACATCCAATTAAGAAAAGAGACCCAGTACTTC. This gives the protein CASSDIQLRKETQYF.

The chain is built from TRBV2 and TRBJ1-1; D call uncertain. V dropped 8 bases and J dropped 14 bases, with 12 bases sitting between them. Germline V gene sequence: CDR1 SNHLY, CDR2 FYNNEI. The CDR3 is 9 amino acids. CDR3 region: CASGSEIFF. DNA of the CDR3: TGTGCCAGCGGGAGTGAGATATTCTTT.

V gene TRBV30 combines with J gene TRBJ1-4; the D gene is possibly TRBD1 (6 bases). CDR3 length equals 17 residues. CDR1 GTSNPN and CDR2 SVGIG come from the germline V gene (reference sequence). V was clipped by 4 bases and J by 5 bases, with 23 bases between them. The DNA for the CDR3 is TGTGCCTGGACTTCGGGGGCGCGGGTGTTTCGGAATGAAAAACTGTTTTTT. This sequence encodes CAWTSGARVFRNEKLFF.

This sequence joins TRBV5-1 and TRBJ1-1; D may be TRBD1 (6 bases). The germline V and J ends were trimmed by 5 bases and 3 bases, with 11 bases remaining between them. The germline V gene has CDR1 SGHRS and CDR2 YFSETQ. This CDR3 region has 13 residues. The CDR3 sequence: CASSHTGYTEAFF. The CDR3 nucleotides are TGCGCCAGCAGTCACACAGGGTACACTGAAGCTTTCTTT.

On this clone itself: Sequence at one end of the junction differs from germline and may be a read error. This chain joins TRBV7-9 and TRBJ2-5; tentatively, D is TRBD1 (5 bases). CDR3 length: 13 amino acids. Germline values: CDR1 SEHNR, CDR2 FQNEAQ (reference sequence). The CDR3 is CASSLVQGETQYF. The CDR3 region has the DNA TGTGCTAGCAGCTTAGTGCAGGGAGAGACCCAGTACTTC.